The rows below give T cell receptor beta chains drawn from one sample of a study of shared clonotypes between healthy human individuals. The data were produced by immunoSEQ multiplex PCR, yet TCRdb's version contains in-frame clones alone and is incomplete. The sample yields about 1 million clones, about four fifths seen once. Sequenced sample: memory CD4+ T cells from PBMCs. These receptors originate from a man aged 18 to 29 in good health. Some clones in this sample may be carry-over from other donors' samples. Each CDR3 is given with its conserved first and last residue. D genes are given only for firm matches. Clone size is shown for a subset of rows, as once, few, many or a class of expanded clone.

d_gene: .
len: 15
j_gene: TRBJ2-5
abundance: .
v_gene: TRBV5-6
CDR3nt: TGTGCCAGCAGCTTGGCCTGGTGGGCCCCGGAGACCCAGTACTTC
CDR3aa: CASSLAWWAPETQYF

d_gene: .
len: 15
j_gene: TRBJ1-5
abundance: .
v_gene: TRBV2
CDR3nt: TGTGCCAGCAGTGAATGGACGGGGACCTCGGCGCCCCAGCATTTT
CDR3aa: CASSEWTGTSAPQHF

d_gene: TRBD2
len: 14
j_gene: TRBJ2-3
abundance: .
v_gene: TRBV6-1
CDR3nt: TGTGCCAGCAGTGGAAGCGGGAGATCAGATACGCAGTATTTT
CDR3aa: CASSGSGRSDTQYF

d_gene: TRBD1
len: 14
j_gene: TRBJ1-2
abundance: .
v_gene: TRBV6-6
CDR3nt: TGTGCCAGCAGTCTCGGGACAGGGGCATATGGCTACACCTTC
CDR3aa: CASSLGTGAYGYTF

d_gene: TRBD1
len: 14
j_gene: TRBJ1-2
abundance: .
v_gene: TRBV7-2
CDR3nt: TGTGCCAGCAGCCGAGGGGGCAAAAACTATGGCTACACCTTC
CDR3aa: CASSRGGKNYGYTF

d_gene: TRBD2
len: 18
j_gene: TRBJ2-1
abundance: once
v_gene: TRBV5-6
CDR3nt: TGTGCCAGCAGCCCTGGACTAGCGGGAACGGCCTCCTACAATGAGCAGTTCTTC
CDR3aa: CASSPGLAGTASYNEQFF

d_gene: .
len: 17
j_gene: TRBJ1-1
abundance: .
v_gene: TRBV9
CDR3nt: TGTGCCAGCAGCGCCCGATTGAACAGGGTTGGGAACACTGAAGCTTTCTTT
CDR3aa: CASSARLNRVGNTEAFF

d_gene: TRBD2
len: 18
j_gene: TRBJ2-3
abundance: .
v_gene: TRBV5-1
CDR3nt: TGCGCCAGCAGCTTGGCCTCGGCTAGCGGGATGAGCACAGATACGCAGTATTTT
CDR3aa: CASSLASASGMSTDTQYF

d_gene: .
len: 14
j_gene: TRBJ1-4
abundance: .
v_gene: TRBV4-2
CDR3nt: TGTGCCAGCAGCCTTTCAGGGTCAGGAGAAAAACTGTTTTTT
CDR3aa: CASSLSGSGEKLFF

d_gene: TRBD2
len: 15
j_gene: TRBJ2-1
abundance: .
v_gene: TRBV7-9
CDR3nt: TGTGCCAGCAGTTCCGGGACTAGCGAGGGCAATGAGCAGTTCTTC
CDR3aa: CASSSGTSEGNEQFF

d_gene: .
len: 14
j_gene: TRBJ1-5
abundance: once
v_gene: TRBV28
CDR3nt: .
CDR3aa: CASSFGPGNQPQHF

d_gene: TRBD2
len: 15
j_gene: TRBJ2-1
abundance: few
v_gene: TRBV4-2
CDR3nt: TGTGCCAGCAGCCAAGGACTAGCGGGAGCGGGTGAGCAGTTCTTC
CDR3aa: CASSQGLAGAGEQFF

d_gene: .
len: 12
j_gene: TRBJ1-1
abundance: .
v_gene: TRBV11-3
CDR3nt: TGTGCCAGCAGCTCGATGGGCACTGAAGCTTTCTTT
CDR3aa: CASSSMGTEAFF

d_gene: .
len: 15
j_gene: TRBJ2-1
abundance: .
v_gene: TRBV5-1
CDR3nt: TGCGCCAGCAGCTTGTTGACAGACCGAGGCAATGAGCAGTTCTTC
CDR3aa: CASSLLTDRGNEQFF

d_gene: .
len: 13
j_gene: TRBJ2-5
abundance: .
v_gene: TRBV30
CDR3nt: TGTGCCTGGAGTGTGATAGGGGGAGAGACCCAGTACTTC
CDR3aa: CAWSVIGGETQYF

d_gene: TRBD2
len: 13
j_gene: TRBJ2-7
abundance: once
v_gene: TRBV5-1
CDR3nt: TGCGCCAGCCGACGGGGAGGGGTAGACGAGCAGTACTTC
CDR3aa: CASRRGGVDEQYF

d_gene: .
len: 16
j_gene: TRBJ2-7
abundance: .
v_gene: TRBV15
CDR3nt: TGTGCCACCAGCAGAGCTGGGGGGCGCAACCTCTACGAGCAGTACTTC
CDR3aa: CATSRAGGRNLYEQYF